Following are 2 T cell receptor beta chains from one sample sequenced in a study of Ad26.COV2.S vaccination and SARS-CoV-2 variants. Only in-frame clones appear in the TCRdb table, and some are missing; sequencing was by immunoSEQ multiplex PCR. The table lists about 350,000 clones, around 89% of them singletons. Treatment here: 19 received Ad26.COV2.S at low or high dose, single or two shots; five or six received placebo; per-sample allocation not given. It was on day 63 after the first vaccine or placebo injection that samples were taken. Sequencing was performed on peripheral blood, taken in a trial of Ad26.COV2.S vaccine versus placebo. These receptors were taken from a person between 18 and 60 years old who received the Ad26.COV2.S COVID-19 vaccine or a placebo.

This chain's CDR3 is CAWSVRGKAEAFF. The CDR3 DNA sequence: TGTGCCTGGAGTGTACGGGGGAAAGCTGAAGCTTTCTTT. The V call is TRBV30, the J call TRBJ1-1, with a tentative D call TRBD1 (5 bases). This CDR3 has 13 amino acids. Per germline, CDR1 GTSNPN and CDR2 SVGIG (reference sequence). V was trimmed by 0 bases and J by 6 bases, leaving 11 bases between them. Full variable domain (remainder filled in from reference TRBV30 and TRBJ1-1): SQTIHQWPATLVQPVGSPLSLECTVEGTSNPNLYWYRQAAGRGLQLLFYSVGIGQISSEVPQNLSASRPQDRQFILSSKKLLLSDSGFYLCAWSVRGKAEAFFGQGTRLTVV.

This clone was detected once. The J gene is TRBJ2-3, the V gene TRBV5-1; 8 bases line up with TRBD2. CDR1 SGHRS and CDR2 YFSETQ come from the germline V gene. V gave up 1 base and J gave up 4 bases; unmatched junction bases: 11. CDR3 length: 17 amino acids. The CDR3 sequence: CASSLKVREGSADTQYF. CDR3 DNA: TGCGCCAGCAGCTTGAAGGTTCGGGAGGGTAGCGCAGATACGCAGTATTTT.